The rows below give T cell receptor beta chains drawn from one sample of a study of somatic mutations in cytotoxic T cells in rheumatoid arthritis. The table came from immunoSEQ multiplex PCR; TCRdb's copy has only in-frame clones and leaves some out. The sample holds tens of thousands of clones; less than 85% are singletons and the top ten take about 3.4%. Sequencing input: CD8+ T cells sorted from blood. These receptors were obtained from a man aged 35-49 years in good health. The CDR3 runs from the conserved cysteine through the conserved F or W. The D gene is left open where the match is weak. Expanded clones are given a class, and other clones once, few, many or no size at all.

d_call j_call clone_size v_call cdr3_aa
. TRBJ2-3 . TRBV28 CASSFLGGTSTDTQYF
. TRBJ2-1 . TRBV9 CASSESGTYNEQFF
. TRBJ2-1 . TRBV6-5 CASGGGEQFF
. TRBJ2-3 once TRBV9 CASSDTTDTQYF
. TRBJ1-1 . TRBV9 CASGGMNTEAFF
. TRBJ1-1 . TRBV4-3 CASSHNRVLNTEAFF
. TRBJ2-2 once TRBV27 CATRGLLGELFF
. TRBJ2-5 . TRBV4-1 CASSPANQETQYF
TRBD2 TRBJ2-2 few TRBV7-6 CASSLEREYAGELFF
. TRBJ2-5 . TRBV15 CATSPDWQETQYF
. TRBJ2-7 . TRBV30 CAWSPGSGPSYEQYF
. TRBJ1-4 once TRBV6-1 CASKEAGLNEKLFF
TRBD1 TRBJ2-7 . TRBV10-3 CAISAGGSSYEQYF
TRBD1 TRBJ2-7 . TRBV9 CASSSPGTGFREQYF
. TRBJ1-3 . TRBV4-1 CASSLRQGRALDSGNTIYF
. TRBJ1-1 . TRBV29-1 CSAGDTSNTEAFF
. TRBJ2-7 . TRBV11-3 CASSSGTDPYEQYF
. TRBJ1-2 . TRBV27 CASSLSRFYGYTF
. TRBJ1-5 . TRBV6-5 CASRVRGGNQPQHF
. TRBJ2-2 . TRBV6-5 CASRRRPDGELFF
TRBD2 TRBJ2-5 . TRBV27 CASSLSTSGQETQYF
. TRBJ1-2 . TRBV6-5 CASSYLGHDYGYTF
. TRBJ1-4 . TRBV28 CASSSIRDVHEKLFF
TRBD2 TRBJ2-2 . TRBV30 CAWRGWSGKGGTGELFF
. TRBJ2-2 . TRBV11-2 CASSRLGSTNTGELFF
. TRBJ2-3 . TRBV11-3 CASSFGGTSPDTQYF
. TRBJ1-3 . TRBV2 CASSEGSVVDTIYF
TRBD1 TRBJ1-2 . TRBV10-3 CAISDRTGEANYGYTF
. TRBJ2-7 . TRBV7-9 CASSLIQGGEQYF
. TRBJ2-7 . TRBV4-1 CASSHPSGYEQYF